The entry below gives a single T cell receptor (beta chain) sequence along with its context. Method: immunoSEQ multiplex PCR; TCRdb's copy keeps in-frame clones and lacks some. The sample lists 130,000 or so clones; about 90% were seen once. The sample originates from a study of control samples from healthy donors and cancer patients. Sequenced sample: blood. The receptor was isolated from a woman between 50 and 59 years old in good health.

The CDR3 sequence: CASSLGSVDSGNTIYF. The CDR3 DNA reads as TGCGCCAGCAGCTTGGGGTCGGTGGACTCTGGAAACACCATATATTTT. J is TRBJ1-3 and V is TRBV5-1, with no clear D. The germline V gene has CDR1 SGHRS and CDR2 YFSETQ. The CDR3 has 16 amino acids. Trimming removed 0 bases from V and 0 bases from J, with 10 bases in between.